Following are 30 T cell receptor beta chains from one sample sequenced in a study of blood T cells in healthy people across ages. Through a sample-barcoded 5' primer and a J-beta primer mix, a second PCR was run for about 6 to 11 cycles. TCRdb recomputed calls from the 5' RACE reads with MiXCR, one row per CDR3 protein. This sample has some 900,000 distinct CDR3 sequences; about 48% occur once, and the top ten carry about an eighth. Sequencing input: blood. The receptors were gathered from a young man in good health.

CDR3 coding DNA: TGCAGTGCTGGGACAGGGGAAACGTACGAGCAGTACTTC. This translates into CSAGTGETYEQYF. The chain uses TRBV20-1 and TRBJ2-7; 10 bases align to TRBD1. V lost 5 bases and J lost 4; bases outside the gene matches: 5. Germline-derived CDR1 and CDR2 are DFQATT and SNEGSKA (reference sequence). The CDR3 is 13 amino acids.

This clonotype has a count of ten or more. The genes are TRBV5-1 and TRBJ1-1, with D possibly TRBD1 on 6 matching bases. This CDR3 comprises 11 residues. Germline CDR1 SGHRS, CDR2 YFSETQ. Trimming cost V 2 bases and J 8 bases, with 7 bases left between them. CDR3 DNA: TGCGCCAGCAGCTTCGGGACAGAAGCTTTCTTT. Amino acids: CASSFGTEAFF.

This clonotype was seen a few times. The V gene is TRBV3-1, the J gene TRBJ2-7; D is unresolved. Trimming removed 5 bases from V and 10 bases from J, with 18 bases in between. Germline V lookup: CDR1 LGHDT, CDR2 YNNKEL (reference sequence). The CDR3 contains 13 residues. In DNA, the CDR3 is TGTGCCAGCAGCAAGACCGGAAGGACGGCCCAGTACTTC. Protein: CASSKTGRTAQYF.

V usage is TRBV9 and J usage is TRBJ2-3; the D gene is possibly TRBD1 (6 bases). Germline-derived CDR1 and CDR2 are SGDLS and YYNGEE. The CDR3 has 15 amino acids. Trimming removed 2 bases from V and 2 bases from J, with 12 bases in between. The CDR3 region is CASSVRQAHTDTQYF. CDR3 sequence (DNA): TGTGCCAGCAGCGTCAGACAGGCCCACACAGATACGCAGTATTTT.

The V call is TRBV7-9, the J call TRBJ1-5; 7 nucleotides align to TRBD1. CDR3 size: 12 residues. V trimming: 4 bases; J trimming: 7 bases; junction bases outside the gene matches: 1. Germline CDR1 is SEHNR and CDR2 is FQNEAQ (reference sequence). CDR3 DNA: TGTGCCAGCAGCTGGGGACAGCAGCCCCAGCATTTT. Translation gives CASSWGQQPQHF. The full variable domain, rest sourced from reference TRBV7-9 and TRBJ1-5, is DTGVSQNPRHKITKRGQNVTFRCDPISEHNRLYWYRQTLGQGPEFLTYFQNEAQLEKSRLLSDRFSAERPKGSFSTLEIQRTEQGDSAMYLCASSWGQQPQHFGDGTRLSIL.

The gene calls are TRBV20-1 and TRBJ1-5; D gene ambiguous. CDR3 length: 13 residues. Germline assignment: CDR1 DFQATT and CDR2 SNEGSKA (reference sequence). V lost 6 bases, J lost 2 bases, and 11 bases lay in between. Here the CDR3 reads CSASDQRNQPQHF. CDR3 nucleotides: TGCAGTGCCTCGGACCAACGCAATCAGCCCCAGCATTTT.

The chain employs TRBV29-1 and TRBJ2-7; 8 nucleotides align to TRBD2. The V gene's germline CDR1 is SQVTM and CDR2 ANQGSEA. This CDR3 is built from 15 residues. V gave up 6 bases and J gave up 0 bases; unmatched junction bases: 10. In DNA, the CDR3 is TGCAGCGTGGGGGGTGCGGGGGGCCTCTCCTACGAGCAGTACTTC. Translation gives CSVGGAGGLSYEQYF.

The chain carries TRBV7-9 and TRBJ2-3; TRBD2 matches 7 bases. V gave up 5 bases and J gave up 3 bases; unmatched junction bases: 5. CDR3 length: 14 amino acids. Germline V gives CDR1 SEHNR, CDR2 FQNEAQ (reference sequence). Here the CDR3 DNA reads TGTGCCAGCAGCGCCAGCGGGGCTACAGATACGCAGTATTTT. Its translation is CASSASGATDTQYF.

The rearrangement links TRBV3-1 to TRBJ1-4; possibly TRBD1 for D (5 bases). CDR1 is LGHDT, CDR2 YNNKEL, per germline (reference sequence). The ends were cut back, 0 bases at V and 7 bases at J, with 9 bases in the middle. The CDR3 loop spans 14 amino acids. The DNA of the CDR3 is TGTGCCAGCAGCCAAGAGGGACGTGGTGAAAAACTGTTTTTT. Encoded protein: CASSQEGRGEKLFF.

The genes are TRBV6-5 and TRBJ2-4; D is possibly TRBD1 or TRBD2 (5 bases each). With the DNA end fitting TRBJ2-7 better, the J assignment may be wrong. The CDR3 extends over 15 amino acids. CDR1 and CDR2 from the germline V gene are MNHEY and SVGAGI. CDR3 coding DNA: TGTGCCAGCAGTTACAAGACTGGGGGACCCTGCGAGCAGTACTTC. Translated, it gives CASSYKTGGPCEQYF.

As DNA, the CDR3 is TGTGCCAGCAGCCCTGGCCAGTTCAGCTTCTACAATGAGCAGTTCTTC. Translating it yields CASSPGQFSFYNEQFF. This chain uses TRBV7-3 with TRBJ2-1; D unresolved. This CDR3 has 16 amino acids. Germline V lookup: CDR1 SGHTA, CDR2 FQGTGA. Trimming pared 5 bases from V and 3 bases from J, leaving 17 bases between.

V is TRBV19 and J is TRBJ1-1; the match to TRBD1 covers 8 bases. After removal of 7 bases from V and 6 bases from J, the junction contained 7 bases not matched to a gene. The CDR3 contains 13 residues. In germline, CDR1 is LNHDA, CDR2 SQIVND (reference sequence). The CDR3 loop is CASISDRDPEAFF. CDR3 DNA sequence: TGTGCCAGTATCTCGGACAGGGATCCTGAAGCTTTCTTT.

This chain connects TRBV13 to TRBJ1-2, with TRBD1 identical over 11 bases. Losses at the gene ends were 0 bases for V and 2 bases for J; bases not matched to a gene: 2. Germline CDR1 PRHDT, CDR2 FYEKMQ (reference sequence). This CDR3 is built from 16 residues. The CDR3 nucleotides read TGTGCCAGCAGCTTAGGGGACAGGGGGCGAAACTATGGCTACACCTTC. Translated, it gives CASSLGDRGRNYGYTF. The full variable domain, with the rest looked up from reference TRBV13 and TRBJ1-2, is AAGVIQSPRHLIKEKRETATLKCYPIPRHDTVYWYQQGPGQDPQFLISFYEKMQSDKGSIPDRFSAQQFSDYHSELNMSSLELGDSALYFCASSLGDRGRNYGYTFGSGTRLTVV.

The chain uses TRBV7-2 and TRBJ2-3, with 12 bases matching TRBD2. V gave up 4 bases and J gave up 5 bases; unmatched junction bases: 4. Per germline, CDR1 SGHTA and CDR2 FQGNSA. CDR3 length equals 15 residues. The CDR3 nucleotides are TGTGCCAGCAGCTGGCGACTAGCGGGGGTAGATACGCAGTATTTT. This encodes CASSWRLAGVDTQYF.

The chain carries TRBV4-1 and TRBJ1-6; perhaps TRBD1 as D (6 bases). This CDR3 is 16 amino acids long. V was clipped by 4 bases and J by 5 bases, with 15 bases between them. Germline V gives CDR1 MGHRA, CDR2 YSYEKL. CDR3 region: CASSPRGTFDNSPLHF. CDR3 in DNA: TGCGCCAGCAGCCCCCGAGGGACATTCGATAATTCACCCCTCCACTTT.

V is TRBV3-1 and J is TRBJ2-1, with 13 bases fitting TRBD2. CDR3 length: 15 amino acids. Germline CDR1 LGHDT, CDR2 YNNKEL (reference sequence). The ends lost 5 bases at V and 7 bases at J; junction bases unmatched: 5. The CDR3 DNA reads TGTGCCAGCAGCAATCCGGGACTAGCGGGGAATGAGCAGTTCTTC. This codes for CASSNPGLAGNEQFF.

V gene TRBV2 combines with J gene TRBJ2-5; possibly TRBD2 for D (5 bases). The CDR3 runs 13 residues. Trimming took off 6 bases at V and 1 base at J, with 9 bases between the two ends. Germline assignment: CDR1 SNHLY and CDR2 FYNNEI. CDR3 region: CASSFTSQETQYF. As DNA, the CDR3 is TGTGCCAGCAGCTTTACTAGCCAAGAGACCCAGTACTTC.

This chain links TRBV6-1 with TRBJ1-1; D is unclear. The CDR3 consists of 13 residues. Germline CDR1 and CDR2: MNHNS and SASEGT. The CDR3 protein is CVISKSENTEAFF. The CDR3 region has the DNA TGTGTCATCAGCAAGTCAGAGAACACTGAAGCTTTCTTT.

The chain employs TRBV5-1 and TRBJ2-1, with 9 bases fitting TRBD2. The V gene's germline CDR1 is SGHRS and CDR2 YFSETQ. The CDR3 runs to 17 residues. With V trimmed by 4 bases and J by 2 bases, 10 bases remained unmatched. CDR3 residues: CASSQGFSGGTYNEQFF. CDR3 in DNA: TGCGCCAGCAGCCAAGGTTTTAGCGGGGGCACCTACAATGAGCAGTTCTTC. Based on the CDR3 plus reference TRBV5-1 and TRBJ2-1, the full variable domain is KAGVTQTPRYLIKTRGQQVTLSCSPISGHRSVSWYQQTPGQGLQFLFEYFSETQRNKGNFPGRFSGRQFSNSRSEMNVSTLELGDSALYLCASSQGFSGGTYNEQFFGPGTRLTVL.

The gene calls are TRBV18 and TRBJ1-1; D remains ambiguous. The CDR3 runs 12 residues. Trimming shortened V by 5 bases and J by 8 bases, and 12 bases separated the two germline ends. CDR1 and CDR2 from the germline V gene are KGHSH and LQKENI. The CDR3 region has the DNA TGTGCCAGCTCAGGAGGCAGCAGGGAAGCTTTCTTT. Residues: CASSGGSREAFF.

Regarding this clonotype: Compared with germline, one end of the junction differs, possibly owing to a read error. The rearrangement uses TRBV7-9 and TRBJ1-2; 8 bases align to TRBD1. CDR3 length equals 16 residues. CDR1 and CDR2 from the germline V gene are SEHNR and FQNEAQ (reference sequence). DNA for the CDR3: TGTGCCAGCAGCACTATACCAGGACAGGGTGGATATGGCTGCACCTTC. Translating gives CASSTIPGQGGYGCTF.

The chain recombines TRBV28 with TRBJ1-1, with 7 bases identical to TRBD1. Germline V gives CDR1 MDHEN, CDR2 SYDVKM. The CDR3 runs 17 residues. V shed 3 bases, J shed 0 bases, and the junction held 10 bases outside the gene matches. The CDR3: CASSFRWDRGVNTEAFF. CDR3 DNA sequence: TGTGCCAGCAGTTTTCGATGGGACAGAGGGGTGAACACTGAAGCTTTCTTT.

This rearrangement joins TRBV5-1 to TRBJ2-3; D is uncertain. CDR1 is SGHRS and CDR2 is YFSETQ in the germline V gene. The CDR3 has 13 residues. Trimming took off 3 bases at V and 4 bases at J, with 9 bases between the two ends. DNA for the CDR3: TGCGCCAGCAGCTCTCGGATCCCAGATACGCAGTATTTT. It yields the protein CASSSRIPDTQYF.

The J gene is TRBJ2-3, the V gene TRBV20-1; D possibly corresponds to TRBD2 (5 bases). The V gene lost 1 base and the J gene lost 4 bases, with 12 bases spanning the gap. The CDR3 length is 14 residues. The V gene's germline CDR1 is DFQATT and CDR2 SNEGSKA (reference sequence). CDR3 sequence reads: CSARAQSRADTQYF. CDR3 in DNA: TGCAGTGCTAGAGCCCAGTCGCGGGCAGATACGCAGTATTTT.

J is TRBJ2-1 and V is TRBV12-3 or TRBV12-4, with D possibly called TRBD1 or TRBD2 (6 bases each). The CDR3 loop spans 14 amino acids. V gave up 11 bases and J gave up 4 bases, with 18 bases separating them. CDR3 nucleotides: TGTGCCGTCAGAGGAGGGGGTGGGTACAATGAGCAGTTCTTC. This translates into CAVRGGGGYNEQFF.

This chain joins TRBV20-1 and TRBJ2-3; TRBD2 matches at 9 bases. Germline lookup yields CDR1 DFQATT and CDR2 SNEGSKA (reference sequence). CDR3 size: 15 residues. V dropped 6 bases and J dropped 3; count of bases not matched to a gene: 10. CDR3 coding DNA: TGCAGTGCCCCCATGGGCGGGGGGGCGACAGATACGCAGTATTTT. Protein sequence: CSAPMGGGATDTQYF.

The chain carries TRBV29-1 and TRBJ1-5; unclear D gene. The CDR3 runs to 13 residues. Trimming shortened V by 8 bases and J by 2 bases, and 13 bases separated the two germline ends. CDR1 and CDR2 from the germline V gene are SQVTM and ANQGSEA. This chain's CDR3 is CSPQRVGNQPQHF. The CDR3 DNA is TGCAGCCCCCAACGGGTGGGCAATCAGCCCCAGCATTTT.

This sequence joins TRBV5-6 and TRBJ2-7; 10 nucleotides line up with TRBD2. Matching the DNA end better, TRBJ2-5 makes the J call doubtful. The CDR3 consists of 16 residues. Germline V gene data show CDR1 as SGHDT and CDR2 as YYEEEE. The CDR3 sequence is CASSWGQGTSVKTQYF. The CDR3 nucleotides are TGTGCCAGCAGCTGGGGGCAGGGGACTAGCGTGAAGACCCAGTACTTC.

The V gene is TRBV7-2, the J gene TRBJ2-1; the D gene is possibly TRBD2 (5 bases). Per the germline V gene, CDR1 is SGHTA and CDR2 is FQGNSA. The CDR3 runs 14 residues. V was pared by 5 bases and J by 7 bases, with 15 bases between. The CDR3 coding sequence is TGTGCCAGCAGCGTTCGGCGGGTTGGGAATGAGCAGTTCTTC. Encoded protein: CASSVRRVGNEQFF.

The V gene is TRBV4-1, the J gene TRBJ2-5; 8 nucleotides match TRBD1. V lost 2 bases to trimming and J lost 13 bases; unmatched junction nucleotides: 6. Germline CDR1 MGHRA, CDR2 YSYEKL. This CDR3 has 12 amino acids. CDR3 bases: TGCGCCAGCAGCCAACTAGGACAGGGAACGTACTTC. It codes for CASSQLGQGTYF.